The 30 T cell receptor beta chains listed next were all sequenced from one sample in a study of T cell responses to AZD1222 COVID-19 vaccine. The protocol was immunoSEQ multiplex PCR, while the TCRdb copy is restricted to in-frame clones and leaves out a portion. The sample lists more than 90,000 clones, roughly 84% occurring once. This specimen was peripheral blood, taken on day 0 of AZD1222 vaccination. All receptors derive from an adult in good health.

This clone was seen a single time. The chain couples TRBV24-1 to TRBJ1-2; TRBD1 is a possible D gene (6 bases). The germline gives CDR1 KGHDR, CDR2 SFDVKD. The CDR3 has 15 residues. Trimming shortened V by 5 bases and J by 7 bases, and 19 bases separated the two germline ends. The CDR3 spells CATSAPGGQSGGYTF. The CDR3 DNA sequence: TGTGCCACCAGTGCCCCTGGGGGGCAAAGCGGTGGCTACACCTTC.

The V gene is TRBV9, the J gene TRBJ2-2, with D possibly TRBD1 on 6 matching bases. The length of the CDR3 is 14 residues. Germline V gives CDR1 SGDLS, CDR2 YYNGEE. V was clipped by 2 bases and J by 6 bases, with 11 bases between them. This CDR3 is CASSVSGAAGELFF. CDR3 nucleotides: TGTGCCAGCAGCGTTTCAGGGGCGGCCGGGGAGCTGTTTTTT.

V usage is TRBV5-4 and J usage is TRBJ1-4; 8 bases agree with TRBD1. CDR3 length: 16 residues. V gave up 4 bases and J gave up 4 bases; unmatched junction bases: 9. Germline V lookup: CDR1 SGHNT, CDR2 YYREEE (reference sequence). The CDR3 is CASSTRQGPNNEKLFF. CDR3 nucleotide sequence: TGTGCCAGCAGCACCCGACAGGGGCCAAATAATGAAAAACTGTTTTTT.

This clone was observed a few times. V and J are TRBV7-2 and TRBJ2-3; 7 nucleotides match TRBD2. CDR1 is SGHTA, CDR2 FQGNSA, per germline. This CDR3 is 15 amino acids long. Trimming took 2 bases from V and 3 from J; bases not matched to a gene: 5. In DNA form, the CDR3 reads TGTGCCAGCAGCTTACGGGGAGCGGGGACAGATACGCAGTATTTT. Encoded protein: CASSLRGAGTDTQYF.

The chain joins TRBV7-2 to TRBJ2-2, with 7 bases that match TRBD1. There are 15 residues in the CDR3. The junction had 10 bases not matched to a gene; V was cut back by 5 bases and J by 7 bases. Germline assignment: CDR1 SGHTA and CDR2 FQGNSA. The CDR3 DNA reads as TGTGCCAGCAGCCTCAGACAGGGCGTGGTCGGGGAGCTGTTTTTT. This sequence encodes CASSLRQGVVGELFF.

The chain uses TRBV7-2 and TRBJ2-7; possibly TRBD2 for D (6 bases). The length of the CDR3 is 14 residues. V lost 2 bases, J lost 5 bases, and 13 bases lay in between. Germline V gene data show CDR1 as SGHTA and CDR2 as FQGNSA. CDR3 residues: CASSLNSGSNEQYF. The CDR3 nucleotides read TGTGCCAGCAGCTTAAATAGCGGCTCAAACGAGCAGTACTTC.

The rearrangement uses TRBV29-1 and TRBJ1-4; tentatively, D is TRBD1 (5 bases). This CDR3 is 11 amino acids long. The V and J ends lost 4 bases and 8 bases respectively, with 8 bases between them. Germline-derived CDR1 and CDR2 are SQVTM and ANQGSEA. The CDR3 DNA follows: TGCAGCGTTGGATGGGGGGAAAAACTGTTTTTT. Its protein product is CSVGWGEKLFF.

For the CDR3, the DNA is TGTGCCAGCAGTGCCAGGGTAGGAAATCAGCCCCAGCATTTT. Its protein product is CASSARVGNQPQHF. The chain links TRBV6-4 to TRBJ1-5, with D possibly TRBD1 on 5 matching bases. Trimming cost V 4 bases and J 4 bases, with 11 bases left between them. Germline lookup yields CDR1 MRHNA and CDR2 SNTAGT. CDR3 length equals 14 residues.

This chain connects TRBV6-5 to TRBJ1-5; a possible D gene is TRBD1 (5 bases). The germline V and J ends were trimmed by 5 bases and 2 bases, with 10 bases remaining between them. Germline values: CDR1 MNHEY, CDR2 SVGAGI. The CDR3 totals 14 residues. CDR3 nucleotides: TGTGCCAGCAGTCCTGGGACGGGCAATCAGCCCCAGCATTTT. Its translation: CASSPGTGNQPQHF.

This clone was found a few times. V is TRBV24-1 and J is TRBJ1-4, with 9 nucleotides matching TRBD1. V trimming: 4 bases; J trimming: 7 bases; junction bases outside the gene matches: 9. CDR1 is KGHDR and CDR2 is SFDVKD in the germline V gene. This CDR3 spans 16 amino acids. The CDR3 bases are TGTGCCACCAGTGACCCCCACGGACAGGGGAGTGAAAAACTGTTTTTT. It translates to CATSDPHGQGSEKLFF.

This chain uses TRBV18 with TRBJ2-5; TRBD1 matches 12 bases. V lost 1 base and J lost 5; bases outside the gene matches: 11. The germline V gene has CDR1 KGHSH and CDR2 LQKENI. This CDR3 comprises 18 residues. For the CDR3, the DNA is TGTGCCAGCTCACCACGAAGCGGGACAGGGGGCCGTCGGGAGACCCAGTACTTC. Translation gives CASSPRSGTGGRRETQYF.

This clone was seen a single time. The chain employs TRBV5-1 and TRBJ2-1; 7 nucleotides agree with TRBD2. The CDR3 has 15 amino acids. Germline V gene lookup returns CDR1 SGHRS and CDR2 YFSETQ. With V trimmed by 2 bases and J by 7 bases, 9 bases remained unmatched. DNA of the CDR3: TGCGCCAGCAGCTTCTTAGCTGGGGGAGGGAATGAGCAGTTCTTC. This gives the protein CASSFLAGGGNEQFF.

The chain is built from TRBV30 and TRBJ1-2; possible D gene TRBD1, 6 bases. The V gene's germline CDR1 is GTSNPN and CDR2 SVGIG (reference sequence). Between the trimmed V and J ends, which lost 4 bases and 2 bases, there was a span of 11 bases. CDR3 length: 13 residues. DNA of the CDR3: TGTGCCTGGACTATACAGGGCAACTATGGCTACACCTTC. Protein product: CAWTIQGNYGYTF.

The chain couples TRBV6-5 to TRBJ1-1; a possible D gene is TRBD1 (5 bases). Germline lookup yields CDR1 MNHEY and CDR2 SVGAGI. The CDR3 length is 14 residues. The V gene lost 0 bases and the J gene lost 11 bases, with 16 bases spanning the gap. The CDR3 loop is CASSYSPQGETAFF. CDR3 bases: TGTGCCAGCAGTTACTCTCCGCAGGGAGAGACGGCTTTCTTT.

This chain uses TRBV6-5 with TRBJ1-3; D uncertain. Germline V lookup: CDR1 MNHEY, CDR2 SVGAGI. The ends were cut back, 5 bases at V and 0 bases at J, with 11 bases in the middle. The CDR3 spans 15 residues. This chain's CDR3 is CASSLDRSSGNTIYF. CDR3 bases: TGTGCCAGCAGTCTCGATAGAAGCTCTGGAAACACCATATATTTT.

This chain uses TRBV5-6 with TRBJ1-1; possible D gene TRBD1, 5 bases. CDR1 is SGHDT, CDR2 YYEEEE, per germline. V gave up 3 bases and J gave up 7 bases, with 22 bases separating them. This CDR3 has 16 amino acids. CDR3 sequence (DNA): TGTGCCAGCAGCTGGGGCCGAAGGGTAAGGAACGGTGAAGCTTTCTTT. Its translation: CASSWGRRVRNGEAFF.

The chain has TRBV28 and TRBJ1-5, with D hard to call. V was trimmed by 4 bases and J by 7 bases, leaving 8 bases between them. The CDR3 spans 12 residues. Germline V CDR1 and CDR2: MDHEN, SYDVKM. In nucleotides, the CDR3 is TGTGCCAGCAGTTCCCCAGGACAGCCCCAGCATTTT. The encoded protein is CASSSPGQPQHF.

The chain joins TRBV7-9 to TRBJ1-3, with D unresolved. CDR3 size: 15 residues. CDR1 is SEHNR, CDR2 FQNEAQ, per germline (reference sequence). The V gene lost 0 bases and the J gene lost 4 bases, with 10 bases spanning the gap. The chain's CDR3 is CASSLASLLGNTIYF. CDR3 nucleotides: TGTGCCAGCAGCTTAGCGTCTTTGTTGGGAAACACCATATATTTT.

V is TRBV28 and J is TRBJ2-7, with 10 bases matching TRBD1. V lost 4 bases and J lost 5; bases outside the gene matches: 8. The CDR3 totals 15 residues. The germline CDR1 and CDR2 sequences are MDHEN and SYDVKM. CDR3 sequence reads: CASSSIGTGDHEQYF. The CDR3 nucleotides read TGTGCCAGCAGTTCCATTGGGACAGGGGACCACGAGCAGTACTTC.

Worth noting for this clone: Other nucleotide sequences from this sample produce the same CDR3. The genes are TRBV2 and TRBJ1-2; unclear D gene. Trimming left V 2 bases short and J 4 bases short, with 8 bases between. The germline V gene has CDR1 SNHLY and CDR2 FYNNEI. The CDR3 spans 13 residues. The CDR3 loop is CASSERQVYGYTF. As DNA, the CDR3 is TGTGCCAGCAGTGAAAGGCAGGTCTATGGCTACACCTTC.

This chain joins TRBV6-5 and TRBJ2-7; D unclear. The CDR3 runs to 10 residues. The germline CDR1 and CDR2 sequences are MNHEY and SVGAGI. The germline V and J ends were trimmed by 10 bases and 3 bases, with 7 bases remaining between them. The CDR3 nucleotides are TGTGCCATTTCCGACTACGAGCAGTACTTC. It yields the protein CAISDYEQYF.

The sample holds one count of this clone. This rearrangement joins TRBV5-1 to TRBJ2-1, with TRBD1 matching 9 bases. Germline-derived CDR1 and CDR2 are SGHRS and YFSETQ. The J segment lost 7 bases and the V segment lost 0 bases, leaving 5 bases of the junction unmatched. The CDR3 length is 15 residues. The CDR3 loop is CASSLVQGAQNEQFF. The CDR3 DNA reads TGCGCCAGCAGCTTGGTACAGGGGGCGCAAAATGAGCAGTTCTTC.

The rearrangement links TRBV2 to TRBJ1-1; D uncertain. Germline V CDR1 and CDR2: SNHLY, FYNNEI. The CDR3 is 15 amino acids. Trimming left V 2 bases short and J 0 bases short, with 10 bases between. The CDR3 DNA sequence: TGTGCCAGCAGTGAATCTCAACTCATGAACACTGAAGCTTTCTTT. It encodes CASSESQLMNTEAFF.

The gene calls are TRBV27 and TRBJ2-1; D unclear. Trimming removed 3 bases at V and 7 bases at J, with 16 bases between. The CDR3 sequence is 15 residues long. Germline CDR1 reads MNHEY; CDR2 reads SMNVEV (reference sequence). The CDR3 spells CASSLVPSARNEQFF. As DNA, the CDR3 is TGTGCCAGCAGTTTGGTCCCCTCTGCTAGAAATGAGCAGTTCTTC.

J is TRBJ2-5 and V is TRBV5-5; D is possibly TRBD1 (6 bases). Trimming removed 0 bases from V and 4 bases from J, with 13 bases in between. This CDR3 is 15 amino acids long. CDR1 SGHKS and CDR2 YYEKEE come from the germline V gene (reference sequence). CDR3 loop: CASSLEQGIGETQYF. The CDR3 DNA reads TGTGCCAGCAGCTTGGAACAGGGAATTGGAGAGACCCAGTACTTC.

This clone has only one observation. The rearrangement links TRBV7-9 to TRBJ2-7; D gene unclear. Trimming took 4 bases from V and 3 from J, leaving 19 bases between them. Per the germline V gene, CDR1 is SEHNR and CDR2 is FQNEAQ (reference sequence). The CDR3 consists of 16 residues. For the CDR3, the DNA is TGTGCCAGCAGCTCCCCCCCACCAAAAAGGTTCTACGAGCAGTACTTC. This codes for CASSSPPPKRFYEQYF.

The rearrangement joins TRBV5-4 to TRBJ2-3; TRBD1 is a possible D gene (5 bases). CDR3 size: 15 residues. Germline assignment: CDR1 SGHNT and CDR2 YYREEE (reference sequence). The V end lost 3 bases, the J end lost 2 bases, and 13 bases lay between the germline ends. Here the CDR3 reads CASSSDRDHTDTQYF. In DNA form, the CDR3 reads TGTGCCAGCAGCTCCGACAGAGATCACACAGATACGCAGTATTTT.

The chain recombines TRBV10-3 with TRBJ1-5; 7 nucleotides align to TRBD1. The J segment lost 6 bases and the V segment lost 6 bases, leaving 8 bases of the junction unmatched. In germline, CDR1 is ENHRY, CDR2 SYGVKD. The CDR3 covers 14 residues. CDR3 region: CAIRNDREGQPQHF. For the CDR3, the DNA is TGTGCCATCAGGAACGACAGGGAGGGTCAGCCCCAGCATTTT.

The chain has TRBV7-2 and TRBJ2-6; D may be TRBD2 (5 bases). In germline, CDR1 is SGHTA, CDR2 FQGNSA. There are 16 residues in the CDR3. The V gene lost 3 bases and the J gene lost 0 bases, with 9 bases spanning the gap. The CDR3 bases are TGTGCCAGCAGCTTTGAGGGAATCTCTGGGGCCAACGTCCTGACTTTC. It yields the protein CASSFEGISGANVLTF.

The CDR3 DNA is TGTGCCAGCACCGAGCTGGGGGCTGAGCAGTTCTTC. This sequence encodes CASTELGAEQFF. V and J are TRBV2 and TRBJ2-1; possible D gene TRBD1, 6 bases. In germline, CDR1 is SNHLY, CDR2 FYNNEI. Trimming stripped 7 bases from V and 9 bases from J, with 13 bases between. The CDR3 runs to 12 residues.